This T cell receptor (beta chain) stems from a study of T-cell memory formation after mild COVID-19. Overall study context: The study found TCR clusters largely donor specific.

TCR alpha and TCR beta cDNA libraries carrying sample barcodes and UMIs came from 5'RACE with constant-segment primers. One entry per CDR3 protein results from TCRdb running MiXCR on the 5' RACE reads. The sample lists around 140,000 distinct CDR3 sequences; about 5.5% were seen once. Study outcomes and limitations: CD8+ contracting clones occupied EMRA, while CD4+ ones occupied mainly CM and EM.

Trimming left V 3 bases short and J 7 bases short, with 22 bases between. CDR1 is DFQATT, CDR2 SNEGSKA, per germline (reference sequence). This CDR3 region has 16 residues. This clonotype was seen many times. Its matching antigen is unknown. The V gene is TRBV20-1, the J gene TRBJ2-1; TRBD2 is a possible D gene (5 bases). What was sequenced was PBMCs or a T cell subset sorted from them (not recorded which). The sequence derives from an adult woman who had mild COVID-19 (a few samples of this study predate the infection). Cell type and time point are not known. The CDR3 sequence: CSARNLGGSSWNEQFF. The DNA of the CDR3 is TGCAGTGCTAGGAATCTCGGAGGCAGCTCCTGGAATGAGCAGTTCTTC.